This T cell receptor (beta chain) originates from a study of T cells in localized non-small cell lung cancer (dated by TCRdb to the early 2020s). Broadly, across the study: T cell repertoires of hundreds of early-stage NSCLC patients were analyzed, with tumors being compared against uninvolved tumor-adjacent lungs. The cohort comprised 236 treatment-naïve NSCLC patients with resected, localized lung tumors. A mean age of around 66 years was recorded for the NSCLC patients, of whom under 150 were male and some 99 were female. General study outcomes and caveats: Uninvolved tumor-adjacent lung showed the highest T cell clonality, higher than tumor, which suggests more focused antigenic responses in the adjacent lung. A median of about 53 of the top 100 tumor clones were detected in paired uninvolved adjacent lung, and about 29 of these tumor clones were also found among the top 100 clones of the paired uninvolved adjacent lung. Because multi-region tumor sequencing was not performed, intratumor heterogeneity could not be ruled out. Since the design was exploratory, TCR variables were selected using unadjusted p-values with no false-discovery rate correction. Longer overall survival was associated with higher blood T cell density, whereas shorter survival was associated with higher adjacent-lung clonality.

At diagnosis, tumor, uninvolved tumor-adjacent lung and peripheral blood were collected and then preserved as a mix of FFPE and fresh-frozen material. For TCR repertoire profiling, blood samples were analyzed as peripheral blood mononuclear cells. From the cysteine through the phenylalanine, the CDR3 covers 14 amino acids. Only the CDR3 part of the read is kept: 42 bases, read in frame from the first base. CDR1 SGHTA and CDR2 FQGNSA were looked up in the germline V gene. Trimming removed 6 bases from V and 4 bases from J, leaving 12 bases between the germline ends. A word on this clone: Its cognate antigen has yet to be identified. Nothing much larger sits one base from this clone, and base qualities are not available.

The immunoSEQ Assay was used to sequence TCR beta CDR3 regions from DNA. On the study's bioinformatics: T cell density was computed as TCR beta template counts normalized to usable DNA estimated by amplifying housekeeping genes. Richness was estimated with the preseqR package, extrapolating to 400,000 templates for PBMC samples and 120,000 templates for tissue samples. Clonality was taken to be one minus Pielou's evenness. Differential abundance testing on productive amino-acid clonotypes, with a minimum total count of 5 and an alpha of 0.1, was used to identify tissue-enriched TCRs. The Jaccard Index and the Morisita Overlap Index were used to quantify repertoire overlap between compartments. GLIPH grouped TCR beta CDR3s together with public tetramer-defined viral CDR3s, and a viral motif had to include at least three viral sequences and also show V-gene enrichment. Here the immuneACCESS table is served through TCRdb, limited to in-frame sequences with V and J called. Missing clones are a known gap in these copies; in checked studies unresolved V genes cover under half, and the rest lacks a known reason. V and J calls and clone size follow that table, whereas D and trimming were derived from the DNA. This sample has roughly 26,000 clones in its table, and over 75% of those were observed once. The leading ten clones occupy roughly 10% of the sample.

The specimen was peripheral blood, collected before any cancer treatment. The sequence came from a man between 40 and 70 years old with stage III squamous cell lung carcinoma. The V gene is TRBV7-2 and the J gene is TRBJ2-2; the D gene assignment is perhaps TRBD1 or TRBD2, with each matching 6 bases. The DNA sequence is given as TGTGCCAGCAGATTAAGGGGGGTCACCGGGGAGCTGTTTTTT. This sequence encodes CASRLRGVTGELFF.